One sample yielded the 8 T cell receptor beta chains listed below, sequenced in a study of cytomegalovirus exposure and HLA in healthy donors. Using immunoSEQ multiplex PCR, the repertoire was profiled, and TCRdb retains in-frame clones only, with some absent. The sample has some 130,000 clones; around nine tenths are singletons. Material: PBMCs. The receptors were sampled from a man younger than 40 in good health and CMV-seronegative.

V and J are TRBV6-1 and TRBJ1-1; the match to TRBD1 covers 9 bases. Germline V gene sequence: CDR1 MNHNS, CDR2 SASEGT. J lost 1 base, V lost 7 bases, and 4 bases had no gene match. The length of the CDR3 is 14 residues. DNA of the CDR3: TGTGCCAGCAACCTGGACAGGGGGAACACTGAAGCTTTCTTT. This sequence encodes CASNLDRGNTEAFF.

The chain couples TRBV4-3 to TRBJ2-5, with D tentatively TRBD2 (6 bases). This CDR3 contains 14 residues. V was pared by 1 base and J by 3 bases, with 9 bases between. CDR1 LGHNA and CDR2 YSLEER come from the germline V gene. CDR3 bases: TGCGCCAGCAGCCAAGTCGGACTAAAAGAGACCCAGTACTTC. Protein sequence: CASSQVGLKETQYF.

The V call is TRBV6-1, the J call TRBJ1-4; D perhaps matches TRBD1 (6 bases). This CDR3 is built from 15 residues. Germline V CDR1 and CDR2: MNHNS, SASEGT. V lost 7 bases to trimming and J lost 3 bases, with 15 bases between them. CDR3 region: CASKGGRTSNEKLFF. The CDR3 DNA sequence: TGTGCCAGCAAGGGGGGGAGGACCTCTAATGAAAAACTGTTTTTT.

V and J are TRBV29-1 and TRBJ2-5, with TRBD2 matching over 9 bases. Germline V CDR1 and CDR2: SQVTM, ANQGSEA. V dropped 4 bases and J dropped 4; count of bases not matched to a gene: 4. The CDR3 extends over 13 amino acids. CDR3 in DNA: TGCAGCGTTGGGGCGGGAGGGGGAGAGACCCAGTACTTC. Translation: CSVGAGGGETQYF.

A single count supports this clone. The rearrangement uses TRBV18 and TRBJ2-3; 8 bases are shared with TRBD2. Germline values: CDR1 KGHSH, CDR2 LQKENI. CDR3 length: 17 residues. V shed 3 bases and J 6 bases; nucleotides not matched to a gene: 14. CDR3 sequence reads: CASSPFGLGTSLDTQYF. The CDR3 DNA follows: TGTGCCAGCTCACCGTTCGGGCTCGGGACTAGTCTTGATACGCAGTATTTT.

Here the CDR3 reads CASSLSRQGVKGYTF. CDR3 DNA: TGTGCCAGCAGCTTGTCCCGACAGGGGGTAAAAGGCTACACCTTC. The rearrangement links TRBV5-4 to TRBJ1-2, with 9 positions matching TRBD1. The CDR3 is made up of 15 amino acids. Germline-derived CDR1 and CDR2 are SGHNT and YYREEE (reference sequence). V lost 1 base to trimming and J lost 8 bases; unmatched junction nucleotides: 9.

CDR3 in amino acids: CASSLLGQGLGEQYF. The DNA for the CDR3 is TGCGCCAGCAGCTTGCTGGGACAGGGGTTAGGCGAGCAGTACTTC. The V call is TRBV5-1, the J call TRBJ2-7; 10 bases fit TRBD1. Germline CDR1 is SGHRS and CDR2 is YFSETQ. V lost 1 base and J lost 6; bases outside the gene matches: 7. This CDR3 has 15 amino acids.

Only a few counts were recorded for this clone. V is TRBV21-1 and J is TRBJ1-5; the table gives TRBD1 as D, unverified against the DNA. TRBV21-1 is a pseudogene. The length of the CDR3 is 12 residues. CDR3 protein: CASRGRNQPQHF. In DNA, the CDR3 is TGTGCCAGCAGGGGGCGCAATCAGCCCCAGCATTTT.